This TCR beta chain was sequenced for a study of circulating and synovial CD4+ cells in juvenile arthritis. Concerning this clone: Its target is unknown.

V lost 4 bases to trimming and J lost 6 bases, with 19 bases between them. The CDR3 sequence is 15 residues long. Germline V lookup: CDR1 SGHRS, CDR2 YFSETQ. Data came from immunoSEQ multiplex PCR; TCRdb stores just in-frame clones and leaves some out. The sample has about 32,000 clones, about 95% seen once. Study outcomes and limitations: Circulating pathogenic-like lymphocytes shared a substantially higher fraction of CDR3 sequences with synovium than bulk blood. Circulating pathogenic-like and bulk T cells looked alike by Vbeta family usage. Diversity here was lower than in bulk blood CD4 cells.

Donors were patients with active juvenile idiopathic arthritis. The sequenced material came from CD4+ T cells from blood. This sequence joins TRBV5-1 and TRBJ2-5, with D possibly matching TRBD1 (6 bases). The source is a human donor with juvenile idiopathic arthritis. This CDR3 is CASSETVGQIKTQYF. The CDR3 coding sequence is TGCGCCAGCAGCGAGACCGTTGGACAGATAAAGACCCAGTACTTC.